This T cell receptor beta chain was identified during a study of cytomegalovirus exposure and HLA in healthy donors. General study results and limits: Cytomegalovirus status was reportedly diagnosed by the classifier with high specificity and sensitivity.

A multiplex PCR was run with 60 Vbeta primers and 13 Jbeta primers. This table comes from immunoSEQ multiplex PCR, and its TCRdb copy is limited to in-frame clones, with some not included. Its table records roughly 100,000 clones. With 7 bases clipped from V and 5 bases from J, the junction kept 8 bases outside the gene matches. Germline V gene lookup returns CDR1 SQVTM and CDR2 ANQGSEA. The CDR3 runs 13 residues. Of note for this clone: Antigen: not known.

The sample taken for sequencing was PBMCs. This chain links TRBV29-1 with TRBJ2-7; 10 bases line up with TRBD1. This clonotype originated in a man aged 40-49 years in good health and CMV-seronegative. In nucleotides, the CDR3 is TGCAGCGGGAGACAGGGGGCTTTGGACGAGCAGTACTTC. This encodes CSGRQGALDEQYF.